The sequence of this T cell receptor (beta chain) was determined in a study of graft-versus-host responses after intestinal transplantation. CDR3 length: 14 amino acids. From germline, CDR1 is GTSNPN and CDR2 SVGIG (reference sequence). Trimming pared 0 bases from V and 5 bases from J, leaving 10 bases between. The table came from immunoSEQ multiplex PCR; TCRdb's copy has only in-frame clones and leaves some out. The sample holds 10,000 to 15,000 clones, approximately 84% seen once. The sequence derives from a human patient who received an intestinal transplant, so some T cells may come from the graft donor. The chain joins TRBV30 to TRBJ1-4, with D hard to call. This specimen was PBMCs, taken 306 days after intestinal transplant. The CDR3 DNA reads TGTGCCTGGAGTGTGAACAGTGAAAATGAAAAACTGTTTTTT. Translating gives CAWSVNSENEKLFF.